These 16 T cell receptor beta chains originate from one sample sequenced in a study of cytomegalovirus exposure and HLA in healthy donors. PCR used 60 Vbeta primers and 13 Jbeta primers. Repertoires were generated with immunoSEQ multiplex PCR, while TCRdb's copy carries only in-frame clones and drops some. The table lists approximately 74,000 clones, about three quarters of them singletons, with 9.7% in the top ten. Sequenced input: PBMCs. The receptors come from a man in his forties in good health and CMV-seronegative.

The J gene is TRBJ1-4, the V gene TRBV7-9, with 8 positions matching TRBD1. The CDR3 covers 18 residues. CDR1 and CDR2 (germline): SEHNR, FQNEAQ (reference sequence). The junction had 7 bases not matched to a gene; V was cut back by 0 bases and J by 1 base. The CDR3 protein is CASSLAGRGPVTNEKLFF. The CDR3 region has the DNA TGTGCCAGCAGCTTAGCGGGCAGGGGGCCGGTAACTAATGAAAAACTGTTTTTT.

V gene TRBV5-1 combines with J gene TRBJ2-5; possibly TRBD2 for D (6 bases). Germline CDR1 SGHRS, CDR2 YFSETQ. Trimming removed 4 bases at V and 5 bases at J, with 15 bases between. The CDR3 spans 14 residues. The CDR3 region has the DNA TGCGCCAGCAGCCGGACATCGGCGGGGGAGACCCAGTACTTC. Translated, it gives CASSRTSAGETQYF.

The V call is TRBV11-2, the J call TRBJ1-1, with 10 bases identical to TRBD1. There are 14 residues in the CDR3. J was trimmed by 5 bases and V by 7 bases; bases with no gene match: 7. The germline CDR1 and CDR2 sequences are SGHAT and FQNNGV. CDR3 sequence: CASTDRGRGTEAFF. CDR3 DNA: TGTGCCAGCACGGACAGGGGGAGAGGGACTGAAGCTTTCTTT.

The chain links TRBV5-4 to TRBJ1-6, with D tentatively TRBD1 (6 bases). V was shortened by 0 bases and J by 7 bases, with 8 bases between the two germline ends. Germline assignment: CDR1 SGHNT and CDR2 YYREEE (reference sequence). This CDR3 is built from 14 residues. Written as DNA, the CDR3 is TGTGCCAGCAGCTTGGGGCAGGGGAATTCACCCCTCCACTTT. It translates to CASSLGQGNSPLHF.

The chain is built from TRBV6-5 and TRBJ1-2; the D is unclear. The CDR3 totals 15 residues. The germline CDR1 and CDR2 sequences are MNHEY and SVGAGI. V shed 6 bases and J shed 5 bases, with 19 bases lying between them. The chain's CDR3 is CASRTPTGEGYGYTF. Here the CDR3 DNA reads TGTGCCAGCAGGACTCCGACGGGAGAGGGTTATGGCTACACCTTC.

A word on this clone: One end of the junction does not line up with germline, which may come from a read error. In DNA, the CDR3 is TGCAGTGCTCGACAGAGTTCAGCCCTCCACTTT. Translation gives CSARQSSALHF. The J gene is TRBJ1-6, the V gene TRBV20-1, with D tentatively TRBD1 (5 bases). Germline V gene sequence: CDR1 DFQATT, CDR2 SNEGSKA (reference sequence). This CDR3 is built from 11 residues.

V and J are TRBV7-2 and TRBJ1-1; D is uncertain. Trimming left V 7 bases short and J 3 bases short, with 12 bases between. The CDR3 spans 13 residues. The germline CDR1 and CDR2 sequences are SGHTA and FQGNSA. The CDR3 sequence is CASTLLRDTEAFF. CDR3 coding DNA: TGTGCCAGCACATTATTACGGGACACTGAAGCTTTCTTT. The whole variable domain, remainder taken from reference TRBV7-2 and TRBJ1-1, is GAGVSQSPSNKVTEKGKDVELRCDPISGHTALYWYRQSLGQGLEFLIYFQGNSAPDKSGLPSDRFSAERTGGSVSTLTIQRTQQEDSAVYLCASTLLRDTEAFFGQGTRLTVV.

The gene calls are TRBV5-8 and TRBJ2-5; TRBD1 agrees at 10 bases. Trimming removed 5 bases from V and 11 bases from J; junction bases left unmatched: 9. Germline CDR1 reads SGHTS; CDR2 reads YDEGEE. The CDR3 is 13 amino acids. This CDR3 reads CASRTGTGDGQYF. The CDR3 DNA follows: TGTGCCAGCAGAACCGGGACAGGGGACGGGCAGTACTTC.

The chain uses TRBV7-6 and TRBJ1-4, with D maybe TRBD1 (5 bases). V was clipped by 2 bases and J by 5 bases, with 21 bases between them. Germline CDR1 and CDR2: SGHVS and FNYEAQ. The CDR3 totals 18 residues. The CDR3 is CASSLSRPGRRGNEKLFF. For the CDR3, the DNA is TGTGCCAGCAGCTTAAGTCGGCCGGGACGGCGGGGGAATGAAAAACTGTTTTTT.

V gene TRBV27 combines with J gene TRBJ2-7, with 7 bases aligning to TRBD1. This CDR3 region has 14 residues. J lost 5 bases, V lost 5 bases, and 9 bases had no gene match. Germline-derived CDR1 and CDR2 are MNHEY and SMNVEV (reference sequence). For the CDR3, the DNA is TGTGCCAGCAGTACCTACAGGGGCAAGAACGAGCAGTACTTC. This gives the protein CASSTYRGKNEQYF.

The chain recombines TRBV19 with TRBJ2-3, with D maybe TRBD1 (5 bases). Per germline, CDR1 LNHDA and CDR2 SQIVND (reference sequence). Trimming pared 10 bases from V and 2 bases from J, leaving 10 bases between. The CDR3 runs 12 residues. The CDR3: CATRQNTDTQYF. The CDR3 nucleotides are TGTGCCACCCGACAGAACACAGATACGCAGTATTTT.

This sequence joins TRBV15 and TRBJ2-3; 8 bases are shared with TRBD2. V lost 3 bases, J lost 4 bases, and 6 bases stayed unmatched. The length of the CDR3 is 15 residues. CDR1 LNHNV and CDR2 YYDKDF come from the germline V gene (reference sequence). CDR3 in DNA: TGTGCCACCAGCAGGGGACTAGGTTTTTCAGATACGCAGTATTTT. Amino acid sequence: CATSRGLGFSDTQYF.

In nucleotides, the CDR3 is TGTGCCACCGTGCTAGCGGGGGGGATGGATGAGCAGTTCTTC. Amino acids: CATVLAGGMDEQFF. The chain has TRBV15 and TRBJ2-1; TRBD2 agrees at 12 bases. Germline assignment: CDR1 LNHNV and CDR2 YYDKDF (reference sequence). V shed 8 bases, J shed 8 bases, and the junction held 7 bases outside the gene matches. The CDR3 consists of 14 residues.

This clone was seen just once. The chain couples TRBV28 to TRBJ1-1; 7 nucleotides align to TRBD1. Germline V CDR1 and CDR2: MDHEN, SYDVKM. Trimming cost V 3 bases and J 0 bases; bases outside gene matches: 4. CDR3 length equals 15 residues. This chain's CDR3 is CASSLTQGVNTEAFF. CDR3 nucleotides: TGTGCCAGCAGTTTGACCCAGGGGGTGAACACTGAAGCTTTCTTT.

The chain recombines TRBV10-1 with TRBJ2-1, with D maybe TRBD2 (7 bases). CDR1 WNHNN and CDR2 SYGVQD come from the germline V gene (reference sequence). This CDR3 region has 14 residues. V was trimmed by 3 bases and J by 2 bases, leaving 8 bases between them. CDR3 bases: TGCGCCAGCAGTGAAGGGGGGGCCTACAATGAGCAGTTCTTC. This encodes CASSEGGAYNEQFF.

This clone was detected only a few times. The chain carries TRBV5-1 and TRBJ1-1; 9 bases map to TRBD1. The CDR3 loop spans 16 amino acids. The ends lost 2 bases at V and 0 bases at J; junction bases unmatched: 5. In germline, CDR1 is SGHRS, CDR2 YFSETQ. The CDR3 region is CASSFEDRGMNTEAFF. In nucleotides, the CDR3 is TGCGCCAGCAGCTTTGAGGACAGGGGCATGAACACTGAAGCTTTCTTT.